These T cell receptor beta chains were read from a single sample in a study of T cell changes during pregnancy in multiple sclerosis. Sequencing was performed with immunoSEQ multiplex PCR; in TCRdb, only in-frame clones are kept and a portion is missing. This table has about 100,000 clones, around 92% appearing once. The sequencing used peripheral blood, collected after pregnancy. These receptors came from a female donor with multiple sclerosis, enrolled in a pregnancy study. CDR3s include the opening cysteine and the closing phenylalanine or tryptophan. D genes are given only for firm matches. Some rows mark clone size as missing; the rest say once, few, many or name a class of expanded clone.

size,J,V,D,DNA,CDR3
NA,TRBJ1-6,TRBV6-5,TRBD1,TGTGCCAGCCGAGCACCGGGACAGGGTCGGTCACCCCTCCACTTT,CASRAPGQGRSPLHF
NA,TRBJ1-5,TRBV6-5,TRBD1,TGTGCCAGCAGACAAAGGACAGGGATTAATCAGCCCCAGCATTTT,CASRQRTGINQPQHF
NA,TRBJ2-5,TRBV7-3,NA,TGTGCCAGCAGCTTAAGGATAGCGGAGACCCAGTACTTC,CASSLRIAETQYF
NA,TRBJ2-2,TRBV7-2,NA,TGTGCCAGCAACCCCGGGTCCGGGGAGCTGTTTTTT,CASNPGSGELFF
NA,TRBJ2-3,TRBV5-4,NA,TGTGCCAGCAGCTTGTCTTCAGATACGCAGTATTTT,CASSLSSDTQYF
NA,TRBJ2-7,TRBV15,TRBD2,TGTGCCACCAGTTCGGGAGGGCCCTCCAGCGAGCAGTACTTC,CATSSGGPSSEQYF
NA,TRBJ2-2,TRBV7-9,TRBD2,TGTGCCAGCACTCTGGGAGCGGGAGGGCCGGCCGGGGAGCTGTTTTTT,CASTLGAGGPAGELFF
NA,TRBJ2-3,TRBV5-1,NA,TGCGCCAGCAGCGAACCACGATCGCGAGACAGGCGCACAGATACGCAGTATTTT,CASSEPRSRDRRTDTQYF
NA,TRBJ2-1,TRBV7-2,NA,TGTGCCAGCAGCTTAGGACAGTCCTACAATGAGCAGTTCTTC,CASSLGQSYNEQFF
NA,TRBJ2-1,TRBV15,TRBD2,TGTGCCACCAGCAGAGATCGATATAGCGGGAGAATCGATGAGCAGTTCTTC,CATSRDRYSGRIDEQFF
NA,TRBJ2-1,TRBV6-5,TRBD1,TGTGCCAGCAGGGACGACAGGGGATTTTACAATGAGCAGTTCTTC,CASRDDRGFYNEQFF
NA,TRBJ1-4,TRBV5-1,NA,TGCGCCAGCAGCTTGAGGACATCAAGGGAAAAACTGTTTTTT,CASSLRTSREKLFF
NA,TRBJ1-3,TRBV2,NA,TGTGCCAGCAGAAGAACGGACTCCGGAAACACCATATATTTT,CASRRTDSGNTIYF
NA,TRBJ2-7,TRBV28,TRBD2,TGTGCCACCCGGACTAGCGGGGGTCATTACGAGCAGTACTTC,CATRTSGGHYEQYF
NA,TRBJ2-3,TRBV13,TRBD2,TGTGCCAGCAGCTTAGGCGCTAGCGGGAGCTCAGATACGCAGTATTTT,CASSLGASGSSDTQYF
NA,TRBJ1-5,TRBV21-1,NA,TGTGCCAGCAGCATGTACCGGGACTGTTATAGCAATCAGCCCCAGCATTTT,CASSMYRDCYSNQPQHF
NA,TRBJ2-5,TRBV6-5,TRBD2,TGTGCCAGCAGTTACGGACTAGCAAAAGAGACCCAGTACTTC,CASSYGLAKETQYF
NA,TRBJ2-3,TRBV10-3,TRBD1,TGTGCCATCAGTTCAGGGGGACCTGATACGCAGTATTTT,CAISSGGPDTQYF
NA,TRBJ1-1,TRBV20-1,NA,TGCAGTGCTAGCCCAACAGCTGAAGCTTTCTTT,CSASPTAEAFF
NA,TRBJ1-3,TRBV30,NA,TGTGCCTGGAGTGTATCCTCCAGAGGTGGAAACACCATATATTTT,CAWSVSSRGGNTIYF
NA,TRBJ2-1,TRBV10-3,TRBD2,TGTGCCGCCGGGGGGGCTAGCTCCTACAATGAGCAGTTCTTC,CAAGGASSYNEQFF
NA,TRBJ2-7,TRBV5-1,TRBD1,TGCGCCAGCAGCCGGGGACAGAACTACGAGCAGTACTTC,CASSRGQNYEQYF
NA,TRBJ2-7,TRBV29-1,NA,TGCAGCCCCCATCGCAGGGTAAGCTCCTACGAGCAGTACTTC,CSPHRRVSSYEQYF
NA,TRBJ2-5,TRBV28,TRBD2,TGTGCCACCTCGCGGGGGGGTTCCATAGGCCGAGAGACCCAGTACTTC,CATSRGGSIGRETQYF
NA,TRBJ2-2,TRBV6-6,NA,TGTGCCAGCAGTACAGGGTCCGGGGAGCTGTTTTTT,CASSTGSGELFF
NA,TRBJ1-6,TRBV5-4,TRBD1,TGTGCCAGCAGCGACACAGGGGTCGGGTCACCCCTCCACTTT,CASSDTGVGSPLHF
NA,TRBJ1-2,TRBV19,NA,TGTGCCAGTAGTATAGAGGTCGCGAGACATGGCTATGGCTACACCTTC,CASSIEVARHGYGYTF
once,TRBJ2-5,TRBV30,NA,TGTGCCTGGTCCCGGGACCGGGGGGAGACCCAGTACTTC,CAWSRDRGETQYF
NA,TRBJ2-7,TRBV9,TRBD2,TGTGCCAGCAGCGTACCCGGGGGGGAGCAGTACTTC,CASSVPGGEQYF
NA,TRBJ2-7,TRBV18,TRBD1,TGTGCCAGCTCACCACGGTTGGACAGGGGGAATATCGAGCAGTACTTC,CASSPRLDRGNIEQYF
NA,TRBJ1-1,TRBV19,NA,TGTGCCAGTAGTATAGCTCGGGGGGACCCCGATGAAGCTTTCTTT,CASSIARGDPDEAFF
NA,TRBJ2-1,TRBV9,TRBD2,TGTGCCAGCAGCGTAGTAGCGGGAGGGAGCAATGAGCAGTTCTTC,CASSVVAGGSNEQFF
NA,TRBJ1-2,TRBV5-6,TRBD1,TGTGCCAGCAGCACCGGGACAGGATATGGCTACACCTTC,CASSTGTGYGYTF
NA,TRBJ1-1,TRBV4-1,TRBD1,TGCGCCAGCAGCCTGGGGTCTGGGACAGCGAACACTGAAGCTTTCTTT,CASSLGSGTANTEAFF
NA,TRBJ2-7,TRBV2,TRBD1,TGTGCCAGCCACCGGGACAGTAACTACGAGCAGTACTTC,CASHRDSNYEQYF
NA,TRBJ1-1,TRBV29-1,NA,TGCAGCGTTGTTAAACAGGGAGGGGGGGACACTGAAGCTTTCTTT,CSVVKQGGGDTEAFF
NA,TRBJ1-3,TRBV6-5,NA,TGTGCCAGCAGTTACTCGCTAGGTTCTGGAAACACCATATATTTT,CASSYSLGSGNTIYF
NA,TRBJ2-5,TRBV7-9,TRBD2,TGTGCCAGCAGCTTCTGGACTAGCGGGGGGCCAAAGCGAGAGACCCAGTACTTC,CASSFWTSGGPKRETQYF
few,TRBJ1-6,TRBV7-2,TRBD1,TGTGCCAGCAGCTTACAGGGGGTAGGAGGCAATTCACCCCTCCACTTT,CASSLQGVGGNSPLHF
NA,TRBJ1-1,TRBV27,TRBD1,TGTGCCAGCAGTCCGGGACAGGGAACAACTGAAGCTTTCTTT,CASSPGQGTTEAFF
few,TRBJ1-6,TRBV2,NA,TGTGCCAGCAGCCCGGACAGTCGATCACCCCTCCACTTT,CASSPDSRSPLHF
NA,TRBJ2-1,TRBV11-2,NA,TGTGCCAGCACCTGGGGGCAGGGAGAGCAGTTCTTC,CASTWGQGEQFF
NA,TRBJ2-1,TRBV19,TRBD2,TGTGCCAGTAGGCCGACTAGCGGGAGGGCGAATGAGCAGTTCTTC,CASRPTSGRANEQFF
NA,TRBJ1-2,TRBV28,TRBD1,TGTGCCAGCAGTGTACACAGGGGTTATGGCTACACCTTC,CASSVHRGYGYTF
NA,TRBJ1-6,TRBV28,NA,TGTGCCAGCAGTTTAGACAGTTATAATTCACCCCTCCACTTT,CASSLDSYNSPLHF
NA,TRBJ2-6,TRBV19,NA,TGTGCCAGTAGTATAGTCCCAGGGATGAGCTCTGGGGCCAACGTCCTGACTTTC,CASSIVPGMSSGANVLTF
NA,TRBJ1-5,TRBV28,NA,TGTGCCAGCACCAGGATTGACAGGACTCAGCCCCAGCATTTT,CASTRIDRTQPQHF
NA,TRBJ1-2,TRBV6-5,NA,TGTGCCAGCAGTTACTGGGCAGGGAACTATGGCTACACCTTC,CASSYWAGNYGYTF
NA,TRBJ1-2,TRBV25-1,NA,TGTGCCAGCTCAAGGGGATCGACCCCTCACTATGGCTACACCTTC,CASSRGSTPHYGYTF
NA,TRBJ1-6,TRBV9,TRBD1,TGTGCCAGCAGCGTAGAGGCAGGGGGCGTCTATAATTCACCCCTCCACTTT,CASSVEAGGVYNSPLHF
NA,TRBJ2-2,TRBV7-8,NA,TGTGCCAGCAGCCAGATTAGGGGATCACCCGGGGAGCTGTTTTTT,CASSQIRGSPGELFF
NA,TRBJ2-5,TRBV13,TRBD2,TGTGCCAGCAGCTATACTAGCGGAGGAGTGACCCAGTACTTC,CASSYTSGGVTQYF
NA,TRBJ2-1,TRBV9,TRBD2,TGTGCCAGCAGCCTTGGACTAGCGGGAGCTCTCAATGAGCAGTTCTTC,CASSLGLAGALNEQFF
few,TRBJ1-4,TRBV27,NA,TGTGCCAGCAGCCCGCGTAGGCCGACCGGGGTGGGAAAACTGTTTTTT,CASSPRRPTGVGKLFF
NA,TRBJ1-5,TRBV6-5,NA,TGTGCCAGCAGCCAACGGACGGGAGTACAGCCCCAGCATTTT,CASSQRTGVQPQHF